This entry lists 29 T cell receptor beta chains sequenced from one sample in a study of a mutant IDH1 vaccine in newly diagnosed glioma. Time point indicated: week 23, last vaccination. A single vaccine dose contained 300 ug of mutant IDH1 20-mer peptide, and topical imiquimod was used with it. Antigen specificity for these receptors is unknown. Assay used: immunoSEQ multiplex PCR; TCRdb lists only in-frame clones, some missing. The sample consists of tens of thousands of clones, around 82% of them appearing once. This material consisted of PBMCs, taken from a glioma patient whose treatment included an IDH1 peptide vaccine. The source is a man aged 18 to 30 with glioma.

This chain uses TRBV25-1 with TRBJ2-5, with D tentatively TRBD2 (6 bases). Germline V lookup: CDR1 MGHDK, CDR2 SYGVNS. The CDR3 loop spans 15 amino acids. Trimming left V 5 bases short and J 4 bases short, with 17 bases between. In DNA, the CDR3 is TGTGCCAGCAGTAACCCCCACGGGGGATCAGAGACCCAGTACTTC. Its translation: CASSNPHGGSETQYF. The full variable domain, its missing parts supplied by reference TRBV25-1 and TRBJ2-5, is EADIYQTPRYLVIGTGKKITLECSQTMGHDKMYWYQQDPGMELHLIHYSYGVNSTEKGDLSSESTVSRIRTEHFPLTLESARPSHTSQYLCASSNPHGGSETQYFGPGTRLLVL.

The chain recombines TRBV27 with TRBJ1-2, with D possibly matching TRBD1 (6 bases). The length of the CDR3 is 14 residues. V was trimmed by 6 bases and J by 4 bases, leaving 15 bases between them. CDR1 MNHEY and CDR2 SMNVEV come from the germline V gene (reference sequence). The DNA for the CDR3 is TGTGCCAGCAGCATACAGGGTCAGGGCTATGGCTACACCTTC. This codes for CASSIQGQGYGYTF.

The V call is TRBV5-5, the J call TRBJ2-7; TRBD1 matches at 9 bases. After removal of 4 bases from V and 1 base from J, the junction contained 6 bases not matched to a gene. The CDR3 is made up of 15 amino acids. Germline CDR1 reads SGHKS; CDR2 reads YYEKEE (reference sequence). CDR3 residues: CASSLTGGRSYEQYF. In DNA form, the CDR3 reads TGTGCCAGCAGCCTAACAGGGGGCCGGTCCTACGAGCAGTACTTC.

This chain connects TRBV9 to TRBJ2-3; D is undetermined. Germline assignment: CDR1 SGDLS and CDR2 YYNGEE. Deletions cut 3 bases from V and 6 bases from J, with 8 bases between. This CDR3 contains 12 residues. CDR3 coding DNA: TGTGCCAGCAGCGCTCAAGCGGATACGCAGTATTTT. Protein: CASSAQADTQYF.

This chain uses TRBV9 with TRBJ2-3; D gene unclear. The CDR3 runs 17 residues. Germline CDR1 SGDLS, CDR2 YYNGEE. V lost 3 bases and J 2 bases, leaving 19 bases between the germline ends. This CDR3 reads CASSEDPRGSLTDTQYF. CDR3 nucleotide sequence: TGTGCCAGCAGCGAGGACCCTCGTGGCTCTCTCACAGATACGCAGTATTTT.

V and J are TRBV7-2 and TRBJ1-2; D unclear. Trimming left V 3 bases short and J 3 bases short, with 11 bases between. From germline, CDR1 is SGHTA and CDR2 FQGNSA. The CDR3 totals 14 residues. The CDR3 nucleotides are TGTGCCAGCAGCTTCCGGGGTAATCACTATGGCTACACCTTC. It translates to CASSFRGNHYGYTF.

The rearrangement uses TRBV2 and TRBJ1-2; D might be TRBD1 (6 bases). The germline CDR1 and CDR2 sequences are SNHLY and FYNNEI. V lost 2 bases to trimming and J lost 4 bases, with 14 bases between them. The CDR3 covers 15 residues. CDR3 sequence reads: CASSETGLSGYGYTF. CDR3 coding DNA: TGTGCCAGCAGTGAAACAGGGCTATCGGGCTATGGCTACACCTTC.

The chain uses TRBV30 and TRBJ1-1; a weak D match, TRBD1 (6 bases). V lost 0 bases to trimming and J lost 4 bases, with 12 bases between them. The CDR3 runs 14 residues. The germline CDR1 and CDR2 sequences are GTSNPN and SVGIG (reference sequence). As DNA, the CDR3 is TGTGCCTGGAGTGTACTCGGCAGGGGCACTGAAGCTTTCTTT. This sequence encodes CAWSVLGRGTEAFF.

The rearrangement uses TRBV6-1 and TRBJ2-7, with TRBD1 matching 8 bases. V trimming: 4 bases; J trimming: 0 bases; junction bases outside the gene matches: 11. CDR1 is MNHNS and CDR2 is SASEGT in the germline V gene. The CDR3 covers 17 residues. CDR3 residues: CASSVTLRDRSSYEQYF. The DNA for the CDR3 is TGTGCCAGCAGTGTCACTTTACGGGACAGGAGCTCCTACGAGCAGTACTTC.

CDR3 protein: CAWRGRPTYEQYF. CDR3 DNA sequence: TGTGCCTGGAGAGGCAGGCCCACCTACGAGCAGTACTTC. This chain connects TRBV30 to TRBJ2-7; D remains ambiguous. The V end lost 3 bases, the J end lost 2 bases, and 11 bases lay between the germline ends. The CDR3 has 13 residues. Germline CDR1 is GTSNPN and CDR2 is SVGIG (reference sequence).

The rearrangement uses TRBV14 and TRBJ2-7; 7 bases map to TRBD2. This CDR3 comprises 14 residues. Per the germline V gene, CDR1 is SGHDN and CDR2 is FVKESK. V dropped 1 base and J dropped 8; count of bases not matched to a gene: 8. The DNA of the CDR3 is TGTGCCAGCAGCCAAGGGGGGGGAGCGTCGCAGCAGTACTTC. This gives the protein CASSQGGGASQQYF.

This chain connects TRBV6-5 to TRBJ1-2; D not certain. V gave up 4 bases and J gave up 6 bases, with 21 bases separating them. Germline values: CDR1 MNHEY, CDR2 SVGAGI. There are 16 residues in the CDR3. The CDR3 DNA is TGTGCCAGCAGTTCAAACCTCGATTCGCTACGCCATGGCTACACCTTC. As protein: CASSSNLDSLRHGYTF.

V and J are TRBV5-5 and TRBJ2-1, with a weak D call TRBD2 (6 bases). The CDR3 sequence is 16 residues long. Trimming pared 4 bases from V and 2 bases from J, leaving 16 bases between. Germline-derived CDR1 and CDR2 are SGHKS and YYEKEE (reference sequence). CDR3 in DNA: TGTGCCAGCAGCGGGTGGGGGGAAGGGGCCTACAATGAGCAGTTCTTC. This encodes CASSGWGEGAYNEQFF.

The CDR3 sequence is CASSRDRGDQPQHF. The CDR3 DNA reads TGTGCCAGCAGTCGGGACAGGGGCGATCAGCCCCAGCATTTT. The V gene is TRBV7-8, the J gene TRBJ1-5, with TRBD1 identical over 10 bases. J lost 5 bases, V lost 6 bases, and 4 bases had no gene match. Germline lookup yields CDR1 SGHVS and CDR2 FQNEAQ. The CDR3 runs 14 residues. Variable domain in full (rest from reference TRBV7-8 and TRBJ1-5): GAGVSQSPRYKVAKRGQDVALRCDPISGHVSLFWYQQALGQGPEFLTYFQNEAQLDKSGLPSDRFFAERPEGSVSTLKIQRTQQEDSAVYLCASSRDRGDQPQHFGDGTRLSIL.

The rearrangement links TRBV4-2 to TRBJ1-2, with a weak D call TRBD1 (6 bases). In germline, CDR1 is LGHNA, CDR2 YNFKEQ. V lost 4 bases to trimming and J lost 2 bases, with 11 bases between them. The CDR3 is 14 residues long. CDR3 loop: CASSPGAGNYGYTF. Here the CDR3 DNA reads TGTGCCAGCAGCCCGGGGGCAGGGAACTATGGCTACACCTTC.

This clone was counted a few times. The chain links TRBV9 to TRBJ1-1, with 9 bases identical to TRBD1. CDR1 is SGDLS, CDR2 YYNGEE, per germline. After removal of 3 bases from V and 5 bases from J, the junction contained 14 bases not matched to a gene. This CDR3 is built from 17 residues. The DNA for the CDR3 is TGTGCCAGCAGCGCAGGCTTAACCGGGACAGGGTTTACTGAAGCTTTCTTT. This translates into CASSAGLTGTGFTEAFF.

J is TRBJ1-1 and V is TRBV7-3; D is ambiguous. This CDR3 contains 16 residues. CDR1 SGHTA and CDR2 FQGTGA come from the germline V gene. V was pared by 4 bases and J by 3 bases, with 18 bases between. The CDR3 coding sequence is TGTGCCAGCAGCTCCGACGGAGGGAGTTTGGACACTGAAGCTTTCTTT. Amino acid sequence: CASSSDGGSLDTEAFF.

The rearrangement joins TRBV2 to TRBJ2-7; tentatively, D is TRBD1 or TRBD2 (5 bases each). The CDR3 consists of 16 residues. The germline CDR1 and CDR2 sequences are SNHLY and FYNNEI. Trimming took off 5 bases at V and 0 bases at J, with 17 bases between the two ends. The CDR3 reads CASSLSRDRGSYEQYF. The CDR3 DNA is TGTGCCAGCAGTCTATCCAGGGACCGGGGCTCCTACGAGCAGTACTTC.

This chain joins TRBV27 and TRBJ1-2; D uncertain. CDR1 MNHEY and CDR2 SMNVEV come from the germline V gene (reference sequence). The germline V and J ends were trimmed by 5 bases and 4 bases, with 14 bases remaining between them. This CDR3 is built from 14 residues. The CDR3 nucleotides read TGTGCCAGCAGTCCCACGAGGGAGTTCTATGGCTACACCTTC. This sequence encodes CASSPTREFYGYTF.

This sequence joins TRBV5-1 and TRBJ2-7, with 8 bases lining up with TRBD1. V shed 8 bases, J shed 4 bases, and the junction held 14 bases outside the gene matches. Germline V gene data show CDR1 as SGHRS and CDR2 as YFSETQ. The CDR3 runs 15 residues. The DNA for the CDR3 is TGCGCCAGTTCTAGAGCAGGGGGCGAAAGGTACGAGCAGTACTTC. Translation: CASSRAGGERYEQYF.

The V gene is TRBV25-1, the J gene TRBJ1-3; D unresolved. CDR1 MGHDK and CDR2 SYGVNS come from the germline V gene. CDR3 length: 12 residues. V was cut by 8 bases and J by 0 bases, with 5 bases left in between. CDR3 amino acids: CASGNSGNTIYF. In nucleotides, the CDR3 is TGTGCCAGCGGCAACTCTGGAAACACCATATATTTT.

The rearrangement uses TRBV5-1 and TRBJ2-1; D not resolved. The CDR3 covers 13 residues. Between the trimmed V and J ends, which lost 5 bases and 7 bases, there was a span of 13 bases. Germline assignment: CDR1 SGHRS and CDR2 YFSETQ. This CDR3 reads CASRAPVLNEQFF. The CDR3 bases are TGCGCCAGCAGGGCTCCCGTTCTAAATGAGCAGTTCTTC.

The rearrangement uses TRBV4-3 and TRBJ2-7; D not resolved. This CDR3 is built from 16 residues. Trimming pared 0 bases from V and 0 bases from J, leaving 12 bases between. The germline V gene encodes CDR1 LGHNA and CDR2 YSLEER. CDR3 region: CASSQDPGGSSYEQYF. As DNA, the CDR3 is TGCGCCAGCAGCCAAGATCCTGGCGGAAGCTCCTACGAGCAGTACTTC.

This chain joins TRBV9 and TRBJ2-1; the match to TRBD1 covers 7 bases. With 4 bases clipped from V and 2 bases from J, the junction kept 15 bases outside the gene matches. Germline-derived CDR1 and CDR2 are SGDLS and YYNGEE. This CDR3 has 18 amino acids. CDR3 nucleotide sequence: TGTGCCAGCAGCTCCCCCAGAATGGGGGACAGAACCTACAATGAGCAGTTCTTC. Protein: CASSSPRMGDRTYNEQFF.

This chain uses TRBV19 with TRBJ2-3; a weak D match, TRBD2 (6 bases). Germline assignment: CDR1 LNHDA and CDR2 SQIVND (reference sequence). This CDR3 spans 16 amino acids. The V gene lost 10 bases and the J gene lost 0 bases, with 20 bases spanning the gap. The DNA of the CDR3 is TGTGCCACCCCCCCATGGGCTAGCGCTAGCACAGATACGCAGTATTTT. Its protein product is CATPPWASASTDTQYF.

CDR3 DNA sequence: TGTGCCAGCAGGGTCAGAGGGCCTTTTAGTGGCTACACCTTC. Translation: CASRVRGPFSGYTF. This chain links TRBV28 with TRBJ1-2, with unresolved D. The CDR3 contains 14 residues. Germline-derived CDR1 and CDR2 are MDHEN and SYDVKM. The V and J ends lost 6 bases and 7 bases respectively, with 18 bases between them.

The chain is built from TRBV6-1 and TRBJ1-2, with D possibly being TRBD1 (6 bases). The CDR3 spans 15 residues. CDR1 and CDR2 (germline): MNHNS, SASEGT. The germline V and J ends were trimmed by 6 bases and 6 bases, with 20 bases remaining between them. CDR3: CASSLKQGPLDGYTF. For the CDR3, the DNA is TGTGCCAGCAGCCTGAAACAGGGCCCCCTTGATGGCTACACCTTC.

The genes are TRBV2 and TRBJ2-1, with D perhaps assigned TRBD1 or TRBD2 (5 bases each). Germline CDR1 SNHLY, CDR2 FYNNEI. V was cut by 7 bases and J by 3 bases, with 10 bases left in between. The CDR3 has 13 amino acids. CDR3 loop: CASNRDHYNEQFF. CDR3 nucleotides: TGTGCCAGCAACCGGGACCACTACAATGAGCAGTTCTTC.

The chain combines TRBV7-9 with TRBJ1-3; 8 nucleotides agree with TRBD1. The germline CDR1 and CDR2 sequences are SEHNR and FQNEAQ (reference sequence). CDR3 length equals 15 residues. The V segment lost 4 bases and the J segment 0 bases; nucleotides outside the gene matches: 2. CDR3 residues: CASSSDRVSGNTIYF. Written as DNA, the CDR3 is TGTGCCAGCAGCTCGGACAGGGTCTCTGGAAACACCATATATTTT.